This T cell receptor beta chain is from a study of T-cell reconstitution after alpha-beta-depleted transplantation in children (dated by TCRdb to the mid-2010s). Background for the entire study: Using TCR repertoire profiling, the study followed T-cell immune reconstitution in a quantitative way in children after TCRalphabeta/CD19-depleted allogeneic hematopoietic cell transplantation.

The paper's findings and limits, for the study overall: The apparently early recovery of alphabetaT-cell counts about two months after transplant reportedly depended on only several hundred rapidly expanded clones that came from non-depleted graft cells. The high TCRbeta diversity at day 60 in some patients was ascribed to recipient T cells and intrathymic progenitors that had survived conditioning. The frequencies of hyperexpanded clones fell over the following months, and after one year, T-cell counts and TCRbeta diversity were mostly attributed to newly produced T cells.

The sample's treatment or condition label, decoded: allogeneic hematopoietic cell transplantation with graft depleted of TCRalphabeta T cells and CD19 B cells. Transplant recipients were children who received TCRalphabeta/CD19-depleted allogeneic hematopoietic cell grafts. Library preparation was by PCR. The reads were generated on an Illumina HiSeq 2500. TCR library preparation used molecular barcoding, with unique molecular identifiers applied to normalize quantification of the TCRbeta repertoire. The raw public data were reprocessed by TCRdb itself: fastp quality trimming at Q25, MiXCR clonotype calling, in-frame beta chains only. Rows with a matching CDR3 protein are joined into one entry that keeps the most common DNA and genes. The sample records 440,000 or so distinct CDR3 sequences, about 40% of which are singletons. The top ten constitute 27% of the sample. CDR1 and CDR2 were assigned from the germline V gene as MDHEN and SYDVKM. V loses 3 bases, J loses 0 bases, and the germline ends lie 6 bases apart. From the cysteine up to the phenylalanine, the CDR3 has a length of 13 residues. Of all the DNA, just the CDR3 is kept, 39 bases in frame from base 1.

As to this clonotype: No cognate antigen has been identified for it. Per-base quality was not reported, and no clone a single base away is much larger than it.

The receptor was isolated from a girl aged 2 to 9 with aplastic anemia, due to receive a stem cell transplant. Source: PBMCs, taken before TCRalphabeta/CD19-depleted stem cell transplant. The receptor chain draws on TRBV28 and TRBJ2-7; the D gene identity is not certain. The sequenced DNA: TGTGCCAGCAGTTTCTTTGCCTCCTACGAGCAGTACTTC. Its amino acids are CASSFFASYEQYF.